The TCR beta chain described here comes from a study of blood T cell repertoires in COVID-19. Study information: COVID-19 samples collected from the United States, Italy and Spain covered acute and convalescent phases. Nucleic acid was either cDNA or gDNA, and it came from T cells, B-cell-depleted T cells, or PBMCs.

The V gene lost 4 bases and the J gene lost 4 bases, with 14 bases spanning the gap. CDR3 length equals 14 residues. The germline V gene has CDR1 SGHDT and CDR2 YYEEEE. Sequenced by immunoSEQ multiplex PCR; TCRdb stores in-frame clones only, minus some. The profile covers roughly 60,000 clones, with 85% to 95% appearing a single time and about 4.6% taken by the ten largest. The chain combines TRBV5-6 with TRBJ2-5; D perhaps matches TRBD1 (6 bases). This TCR came from a man aged 45-60 years with active COVID-19. The sequencing sample was made of peripheral blood. CDR3 nucleotide sequence: TGTGCCAGCAGCCACAGGGTCACCGGAGAGACCCAGTACTTC. Protein sequence: CASSHRVTGETQYF.